This T cell receptor (beta chain) was identified in a study of OX40 agonist ivuxolimab in advanced cancers. On the study more broadly: Dose-escalation subjects each had hepatocellular carcinoma, melanoma, renal cell or head and neck cancer. A partial response was reached by three patients: one with hepatocellular carcinoma and two with cutaneous melanoma.

In regard to this clone: What it binds is unknown.

Here immunoSEQ multiplex PCR was the method, and the copy in TCRdb shows in-frame clones only, minus some. The sample carries over 30,000 clones, about 81% recorded once. Study findings and constraints: Clonal expansion from baseline to week 6 occurred in both CD4+ and CD8+ T cells. In CD8+ T cells, expanded clones were on average more numerous than in CD4+.

CDR1 MGHDK and CDR2 SYGVNS come from the germline V gene. Trimming pared 2 bases from V and 0 bases from J, leaving 7 bases between. This CDR3 spans 14 amino acids. The sample consisted of CD4+ or CD8+ T cells sorted from blood, taken in a trial of the OX40 agonist ivuxolimab. The clonotype was recovered from an adult with an advanced solid tumor such as melanoma, head and neck, liver or kidney cancer. J is TRBJ1-2 and V is TRBV25-1; D gene ambiguous. CDR3 protein: CASSEDHANYGYTF. The DNA of the CDR3 is TGTGCCAGCAGTGAAGACCATGCTAACTATGGCTACACCTTC.